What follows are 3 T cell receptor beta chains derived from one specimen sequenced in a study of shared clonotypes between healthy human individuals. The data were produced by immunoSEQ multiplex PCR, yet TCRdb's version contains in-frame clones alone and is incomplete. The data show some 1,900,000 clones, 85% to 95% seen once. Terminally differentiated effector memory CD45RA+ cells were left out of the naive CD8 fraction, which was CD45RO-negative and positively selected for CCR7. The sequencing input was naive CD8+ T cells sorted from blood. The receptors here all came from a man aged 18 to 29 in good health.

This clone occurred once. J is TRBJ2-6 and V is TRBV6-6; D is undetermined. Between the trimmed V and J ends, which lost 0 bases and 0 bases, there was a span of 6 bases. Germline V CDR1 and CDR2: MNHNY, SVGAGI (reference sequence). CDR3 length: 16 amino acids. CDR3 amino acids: CASSYSLGSGANVLTF. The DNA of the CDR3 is TGTGCCAGCAGTTACTCGTTGGGCTCTGGGGCCAACGTCCTGACTTTC.

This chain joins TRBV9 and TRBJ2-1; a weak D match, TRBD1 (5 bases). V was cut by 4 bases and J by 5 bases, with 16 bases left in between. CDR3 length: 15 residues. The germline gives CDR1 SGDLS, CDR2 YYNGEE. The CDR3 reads CASSPWTISHNEQFF. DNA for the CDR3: TGTGCCAGCAGCCCTTGGACAATTTCCCACAATGAGCAGTTCTTC.

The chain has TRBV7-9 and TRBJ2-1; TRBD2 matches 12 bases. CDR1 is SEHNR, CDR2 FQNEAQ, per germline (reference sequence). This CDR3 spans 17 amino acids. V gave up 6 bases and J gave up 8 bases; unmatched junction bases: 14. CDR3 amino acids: CASSLDHGTSGWDEQFF. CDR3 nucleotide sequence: TGTGCCAGCAGTCTCGACCACGGGACTAGCGGGTGGGATGAGCAGTTCTTC.